This T cell receptor beta chain was sequenced in a study of CD8 T cells in ankylosing spondylitis. Overall study findings and caveats: Earlier authors reported some of these motif variants in reactive arthritis synovial fluid and blood. As for the disease-linked clones, they showed a CD8+ phenotype and occurred at relatively low frequencies in peripheral blood. What seemed typical of ankylosing spondylitis blood was a TCR beta motif built from roughly eight highly homologous variants.

The authors made TCR beta libraries by quantitative 5'-RACE with molecular barcodes. TCRdb analysed the 5' RACE reads with MiXCR anew, one entry per CDR3 protein. The sample includes more than 500,000 distinct CDR3 sequences, approximately 5.3% of them seen just once. V lost 2 bases and J lost 6; bases outside the gene matches: 3. CDR3 length equals 15 residues. CDR1 is SGHAT, CDR2 FQNNGV, per germline. This clonotype was seen many times. Its specificity is unknown. This rearrangement joins TRBV11-2 to TRBJ2-1, with TRBD2 matching 11 bases. Material: blood, either unsorted or a sorted T cell fraction (not recorded which). This TCR derives from a male donor with ankylosing spondylitis. CDR3 nucleotides: TGTGCCAGCAGCTTAAACACTAGCGGGAGCAATGAGCAGTTCTTC. Its translation is CASSLNTSGSNEQFF.